This T cell receptor (beta chain) was documented in a study of blood T cells in healthy people across ages (dated by TCRdb to between 2014 and 2017). Notes on the research overall: In model experiments, roughly one uniquely barcoded TCR beta cDNA molecule per two T cells was captured by template switching. The study measured age-related changes in TCR beta repertoire diversity using deep sequencing normalized with unique cDNA molecular identifiers. The donors were split into four age groups: young (average about 15 years), middle-aged (roughly 40), aged (about 62) and long-lived (approximately 80). To avoid experimental bias, donors of different ages were spread randomly across the sequencing lanes. For two donors (one aged 18 to 30 and one aged 80 or older), the study analyzed two additional independent replicas of 1 million unique cDNA reads from the same blood draw. Overall study results and their limits: Since profiling was done on bulk unsorted PBMCs, naive and antigen-experienced compartments could not be conclusively compared. As age increased, observed TCR beta diversity per million T cells dropped in a roughly linear way, and a significant reduction was already evident by age 40. The percentage of naive T cells measured by flow cytometry correlated strongly with observed TCR beta diversity. Estimates of total diversity based on one million sequenced T cells were considered lower bounds and underestimates. Compared with the aged group, the long-lived group had more naive CD4+ T cells, fewer expanded clones and increased TCR diversity, suggesting age selection. Donor CMV infection status was unknown, potentially confounding age-related changes in expanded clonotypes.

A note on this clonotype: Its antigen specificity is not known. One base away there is no much larger clone; base qualities are not given.

The donors were around 39 Caucasian individuals from Russia, aged 6 to 90 years, who were systemically healthy. Each donor gave about 9.2 milliliters of peripheral blood, drawn into EDTA-treated Vacutainer tubes. Ficoll-Paque density-gradient centrifugation was used to isolate PBMCs, with at least 6.5 million per sample. Total RNA, at least 6 micrograms per sample, was extracted from PBMCs with Trizol reagent. For every donor, an aliquot of PBMCs went through flow cytometry to measure the percentages of naive CD45RAhigh/CD27high T cells. The germline V gene provides CDR1 MNHEY and CDR2 SVGAGI. Its CDR3 holds 15 amino acids, cysteine through phenylalanine. The read is trimmed to its CDR3 DNA, 45 bases read in frame from base 1. Trimming takes 6 bases from V and 0 bases from J, and the germline ends sit 14 bases apart. Library preparation was by 5' RACE. For sequencing, an Illumina HiSeq 2500 was employed. A second roughly 6 to 12 cycle PCR used a sample-barcoded 5' primer and a J-beta primer mix. Each TCR beta cDNA molecule received a unique molecular identifier from a template-switch 5' adaptor carrying 12 random nucleotides. At least 2.5 million CDR3-containing paired-end reads were obtained from each sample. The Mint cDNA synthesis kit, primed by a TRBC-specific oligonucleotide, was used to synthesize first-strand cDNA from all RNA. Following uracil-DNA glycosylase treatment, all cDNA underwent a first 18-cycle PCR with the universal primers M1SS and BC2_uni_R. The source study handled its data this way. Normalization of each sample was performed by random selection of 1 million high-quality reads, each carrying a distinct molecular identifier. Instead of being binned into consensus sequences, reads with shared molecular identifiers were discarded. CDR3 identification, clonotype clustering and error correction used MiTCR with a Q25 quality threshold and the strictest error-elimination algorithm. A nonparametric unseen species model with Euler transformation was used to estimate a lower bound on total TCR beta diversity. Using fastp trimming at Q25 and MiXCR clonotype assembly, TCRdb reanalyzed the public sequencing data and kept in-frame beta chains. When rows share a CDR3 protein, they turn into one entry using the most common DNA and genes. The V and J calls follow TCRdb's processing rather than the paper's. The sample has approximately 1,100,000 distinct CDR3 sequences on record, 40% to 55% of them singletons. Jointly, the top ten make up approximately 17% of the sample.

The chain joins TRBV6-5 to TRBJ1-1; the best D guess is TRBD1, with 5 bases matching. This TCR was sampled from a woman in her fifties or sixties in good health. Material for sequencing was blood. The DNA is as follows: TGTGCCAGCAGGCGACCTGACAGTCTGAACACTGAAGCTTTCTTT. Its translation is CASRRPDSLNTEAFF.